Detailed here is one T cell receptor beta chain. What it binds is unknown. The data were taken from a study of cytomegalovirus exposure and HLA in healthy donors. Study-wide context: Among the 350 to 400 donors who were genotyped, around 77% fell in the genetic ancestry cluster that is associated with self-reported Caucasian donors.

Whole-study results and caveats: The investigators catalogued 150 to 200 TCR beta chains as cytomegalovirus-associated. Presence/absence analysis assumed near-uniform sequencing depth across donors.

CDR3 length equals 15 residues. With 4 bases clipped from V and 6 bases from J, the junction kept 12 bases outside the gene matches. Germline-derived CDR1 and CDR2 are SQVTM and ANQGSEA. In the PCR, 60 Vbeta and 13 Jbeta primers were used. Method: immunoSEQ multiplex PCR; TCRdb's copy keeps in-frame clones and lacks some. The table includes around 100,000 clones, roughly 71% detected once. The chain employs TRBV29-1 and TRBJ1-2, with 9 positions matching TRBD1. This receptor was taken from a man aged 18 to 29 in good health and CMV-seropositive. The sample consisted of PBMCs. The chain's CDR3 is CSVGYWTGDLDGYTF. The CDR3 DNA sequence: TGCAGCGTTGGGTACTGGACAGGGGACCTAGATGGCTACACCTTC.